Shown below are 11 T cell receptor beta chains from a single sample sequenced in a study of blood T cell repertoires in COVID-19. Method: immunoSEQ multiplex PCR; TCRdb's copy keeps in-frame clones and lacks some. This table holds tens of thousands of clones, approximately 89% found once. The sequenced sample consisted of peripheral blood. These TCRs come from a woman between 65 and 79 years old with acute or convalescent COVID-19.

This chain links TRBV5-1 with TRBJ1-1; D is perhaps TRBD1 (6 bases). Trimming took 2 bases from V and 0 from J, leaving 11 bases between them. This CDR3 is 15 amino acids long. Germline-derived CDR1 and CDR2 are SGHRS and YFSETQ. The DNA for the CDR3 is TGCGCCAGCAGCTTCCAGGGGCCCATGAACACTGAAGCTTTCTTT. It translates to CASSFQGPMNTEAFF. The variable domain in full, with the rest retrieved from reference TRBV5-1 and TRBJ1-1, is KAGVTQTPRYLIKTRGQQVTLSCSPISGHRSVSWYQQTPGQGLQFLFEYFSETQRNKGNFPGRFSGRQFSNSRSEMNVSTLELGDSALYLCASSFQGPMNTEAFFGQGTRLTVV.

This chain connects TRBV28 to TRBJ2-7; D uncertain. This CDR3 has 14 residues. The ends were cut back, 2 bases at V and 6 bases at J, with 14 bases in the middle. The germline V gene has CDR1 MDHEN and CDR2 SYDVKM. The chain's CDR3 is CASSLESRRVEQYF. In DNA form, the CDR3 reads TGTGCCAGCAGTTTAGAGTCCCGTCGTGTCGAGCAGTACTTC.

The chain carries TRBV6-6 and TRBJ1-2, with 7 bases fitting TRBD1. CDR3 length equals 15 residues. Per germline, CDR1 MNHNY and CDR2 SVGAGI (reference sequence). V lost 6 bases, J lost 9 bases, and 16 bases stayed unmatched. For the CDR3, the DNA is TGTGCCAGCAGGCAAACAGGGGTAAGCGTGGAAAGCTACACCTTC. It codes for CASRQTGVSVESYTF.

The chain is built from TRBV9 and TRBJ2-2; D may be TRBD1 (7 bases). The CDR3 has 14 amino acids. V shed 4 bases and J shed 9 bases, with 16 bases lying between them. CDR1 SGDLS and CDR2 YYNGEE come from the germline V gene. This CDR3 is CASSLGQEGRELFF. Here the CDR3 DNA reads TGTGCCAGCAGCCTTGGACAGGAGGGAAGGGAGCTGTTTTTT.

This chain connects TRBV5-8 to TRBJ2-5; 7 bases map to TRBD2. Losses at the gene ends were 4 bases for V and 4 bases for J; bases not matched to a gene: 10. The germline CDR1 and CDR2 sequences are SGHTS and YDEGEE. The CDR3 spans 15 residues. CDR3 DNA sequence: TGTGCCAGCAGCCGGCGGGGCACTAGCGCAGAGACCCAGTACTTC. Its translation: CASSRRGTSAETQYF.

J is TRBJ1-1 and V is TRBV10-2; 8 nucleotides match TRBD1. CDR3 length equals 15 residues. In germline, CDR1 is WSHSY, CDR2 SAAADI. J lost 3 bases, V lost 4 bases, and 7 bases had no gene match. CDR3 region: CASSGVDRAYTEAFF. As DNA, the CDR3 is TGCGCCAGCAGTGGCGTGGACAGGGCCTACACTGAAGCTTTCTTT.

The rearrangement uses TRBV6-1 and TRBJ1-2; TRBD1 matches 12 bases. The germline V gene encodes CDR1 MNHNS and CDR2 SASEGT. The junction had 9 bases not matched to a gene; V was cut back by 4 bases and J by 3 bases. CDR3 size: 17 residues. The CDR3 sequence is CASSGRDRGRLDYGYTF. CDR3 DNA sequence: TGTGCCAGCAGTGGCCGGGACAGGGGGCGTTTGGACTATGGCTACACCTTC.

The chain carries TRBV30 and TRBJ1-1, with D tentatively TRBD1 (5 bases). Trimming shortened V by 1 base and J by 3 bases, and 12 bases separated the two germline ends. Germline CDR1 and CDR2: GTSNPN and SVGIG (reference sequence). This CDR3 contains 14 residues. CDR3 residues: CAWSGTRGDTEAFF. The CDR3 bases are TGTGCCTGGAGTGGAACCCGGGGGGACACTGAAGCTTTCTTT. The full variable domain, completed using reference TRBV30 and TRBJ1-1, is SQTIHQWPATLVQPVGSPLSLECTVEGTSNPNLYWYRQAAGRGLQLLFYSVGIGQISSEVPQNLSASRPQDRQFILSSKKLLLSDSGFYLCAWSGTRGDTEAFFGQGTRLTVV.

This rearrangement joins TRBV19 to TRBJ2-1; maybe TRBD2 (6 bases). V dropped 4 bases and J dropped 1 base, with 17 bases sitting between them. The length of the CDR3 is 17 residues. Germline CDR1 and CDR2: LNHDA and SQIVND (reference sequence). The CDR3 is CASSTYLAILSYNEQFF. The CDR3 nucleotides read TGTGCCAGTAGTACGTATCTAGCGATACTTTCCTACAATGAGCAGTTCTTC.

The chain has TRBV7-8 and TRBJ2-3; 15 bases match TRBD2. The germline CDR1 and CDR2 sequences are SGHVS and FQNEAQ. J lost 2 bases, V lost 5 bases, and 5 bases had no gene match. The CDR3 is made up of 17 amino acids. CDR3 sequence reads: CASSLGLAGGITDTQYF. The CDR3 region has the DNA TGTGCCAGCAGCCTGGGACTAGCGGGAGGTATCACAGATACGCAGTATTTT.

The chain is built from TRBV20-1 and TRBJ1-2; D perhaps matches TRBD1 (5 bases). This CDR3 contains 14 residues. In germline, CDR1 is DFQATT, CDR2 SNEGSKA (reference sequence). Trimming left V 3 bases short and J 3 bases short, with 14 bases between. CDR3 sequence reads: CSASEQGLDYGYTF. DNA of the CDR3: TGCAGTGCTAGTGAGCAGGGCCTAGACTATGGCTACACCTTC.